Included here is one T cell receptor beta chain sequence, with context. The antigen is undetermined. This entry is derived from a study of shared clonotypes between healthy human individuals. Overall study results and limits: Researchers sampled only blood; tissue repertoires likely differ. Rarefaction exposed incomplete sorted-subset sequencing despite large depth.

This table comes from immunoSEQ multiplex PCR, and its TCRdb copy is limited to in-frame clones, with some not included. The sample yields around 1.1 million clones, approximately 80% seen once. Sequencing was performed on memory CD4+ T cells from PBMCs. Described subset: CD45RA-negative fraction. This TCR was recovered from a man aged 18 to 35 in good health. Some clones in this sample may be carry-over from other donors' samples.

The DNA of the CDR3 is TGCAGCGTTGTGCCTAGCGGGAGAGGGGGCGAGCAGTACTTC. It specifies CSVVPSGRGGEQYF. This rearrangement joins TRBV29-1 to TRBJ2-7, with TRBD2 identical over 10 bases. The J segment lost 6 bases and the V segment lost 4 bases, leaving 9 bases of the junction unmatched. CDR3 size: 14 residues. Germline V gene sequence: CDR1 SQVTM, CDR2 ANQGSEA.